Shown below are 27 T cell receptor beta chains from a single sample sequenced in a study of blood T cell repertoires in COVID-19 (dated by TCRdb to 2018 to 2020). Libraries were prepared through the immunoSEQ multiplex PCR assay. TCRdb mirrors the immuneACCESS table, restricted to in-frame sequences. Some clones are absent from its copies; in checked studies, under half trace to an unresolved V gene, and the reason for the others is unknown. The sample table holds over 25,000 clones, of which 91% were seen once. Clones ranked in the top ten supply approximately 9.6% of the sample. Sequenced material: peripheral blood. These receptors came from a human donor with active COVID-19. The donor label of this sample is uncertain.

V usage is TRBV7-9 and J usage is TRBJ1-2, with TRBD1 matching over 10 bases. CDR3 size: 15 residues. The V segment lost 5 bases and the J segment 2 bases; nucleotides outside the gene matches: 5. Germline V lookup: CDR1 SEHNR, CDR2 FQNEAQ (reference sequence). The CDR3 reads CASSPRTGGNYGYTF. CDR3 DNA: TGTGCCAGCAGCCCTCGGACAGGGGGGAACTATGGCTACACCTTC.

This rearrangement joins TRBV29-1 to TRBJ1-1; D not resolved. From germline, CDR1 is SQVTM and CDR2 ANQGSEA. V was pared by 8 bases and J by 1 base, with 11 bases between. This CDR3 has 12 amino acids. The CDR3 is CSFSGRNTEAFF. CDR3 DNA sequence: TGCAGCTTCTCGGGTCGGAACACTGAAGCTTTCTTT.

J is TRBJ2-7 and V is TRBV11-2, with a tentative D call TRBD1 (6 bases). Germline lookup yields CDR1 SGHAT and CDR2 FQNNGV. Trimming shortened V by 6 bases and J by 7 bases, and 22 bases separated the two germline ends. The CDR3 is 15 amino acids. As DNA, the CDR3 is TGTGCCAGCAGACAAGGGGCCCCTTTAGGGGGAGAGCAGTACTTC. Its protein is CASRQGAPLGGEQYF. Drawing the rest from reference TRBV11-2 and TRBJ2-7, the complete variable domain is EAGVAQSPRYKIIEKRQSVAFWCNPISGHATLYWYQQILGQGPKLLIQFQNNGVVDDSQLPKDRFSAERLKGVDSTLKIQPAKLEDSAVYLCASRQGAPLGGEQYFGPGTRLTVT.

This clone was recorded only once. The V gene is TRBV28, the J gene TRBJ1-6; possible D gene TRBD1, 6 bases. Germline assignment: CDR1 MDHEN and CDR2 SYDVKM. Trimming removed 6 bases from V and 8 bases from J, with 11 bases in between. The CDR3 is made up of 13 amino acids. This CDR3 is CASRQGNYSPLHF. CDR3 nucleotides: TGTGCCAGCAGACAGGGAAATTATTCACCCCTCCACTTT.

The chain combines TRBV11-2 with TRBJ2-7, with TRBD1 as a possible D gene (6 bases). Germline CDR1 reads SGHAT; CDR2 reads FQNNGV. The CDR3 has 13 amino acids. Deletions cut 7 bases from V and 1 base from J, with 11 bases between. CDR3 DNA: TGTGCCAGCACACATAGGGGGTCCTACGAGCAGTACTTC. It is translated as CASTHRGSYEQYF.

This clone appeared a single time. The V call is TRBV6-2 or TRBV6-3, the J call TRBJ2-3; perhaps TRBD1 as D (6 bases). Germline V lookup: CDR1 MNHEY, CDR2 SVGEGT. V was pared by 0 bases and J by 5 bases, with 15 bases between. The CDR3 contains 16 residues. CDR3 region: CASSYSSRGRGDTQYF. The CDR3 DNA is TGTGCCAGCAGTTACTCGAGCAGGGGCAGGGGAGATACGCAGTATTTT.

This chain uses TRBV7-6 with TRBJ2-5; 10 bases fit TRBD2. CDR1 and CDR2 (germline): SGHVS, FNYEAQ. The V and J ends lost 2 bases and 2 bases, in that order; junction bases with no gene match: 2. CDR3 length: 15 amino acids. The CDR3 DNA is TGTGCCAGCAGCTTACCTAGCGGGAGTCAAGAGACCCAGTACTTC. It codes for CASSLPSGSQETQYF.

In this sample, this clone turned up once. The chain recombines TRBV25-1 with TRBJ2-5; D possibly corresponds to TRBD1 (5 bases). The germline gives CDR1 MGHDK, CDR2 SYGVNS. V lost 0 bases and J lost 8, with 13 bases in between. The CDR3 is 14 residues long. The CDR3 sequence: CASSEYGAGGTQYF. In nucleotides, the CDR3 is TGTGCCAGCAGTGAATATGGGGCAGGCGGAACCCAGTACTTC.

The V and J genes are TRBV25-1 and TRBJ1-1; 8 nucleotides agree with TRBD1. CDR3 length: 14 residues. Looked up from germline, CDR1 is MGHDK and CDR2 is SYGVNS. V lost 6 bases and J lost 4; bases outside the gene matches: 7. The CDR3: CASSPGGRGTEAFF. The CDR3 bases are TGTGCCAGCAGCCCAGGGGGCAGAGGCACTGAAGCTTTCTTT.

The CDR3 spells CASSFSEKGPTYEQYF. CDR3 DNA sequence: TGTGCCAGCAGCTTCAGCGAAAAGGGGCCTACCTACGAGCAGTACTTC. The chain has TRBV11-3 and TRBJ2-7; D perhaps matches TRBD1 (5 bases). V was cut by 3 bases and J by 2 bases, with 17 bases left in between. CDR3 length: 16 amino acids. Germline CDR1 reads SGHNT; CDR2 reads YENEEA.

V and J are TRBV7-3 and TRBJ2-3; TRBD2 might be the D (6 bases). V gave up 0 bases and J gave up 0 bases, with 16 bases separating them. CDR3 length equals 18 residues. Germline CDR1 reads SGHTA; CDR2 reads FQGTGA. As DNA, the CDR3 is TGTGCCAGCAGCTTAACTAGCGGACGCCCAACTAGCACAGATACGCAGTATTTT. It codes for CASSLTSGRPTSTDTQYF.

The chain employs TRBV30 and TRBJ1-6, with 7 nucleotides matching TRBD1. Germline CDR1 reads GTSNPN; CDR2 reads SVGIG (reference sequence). The CDR3 totals 14 residues. The CDR3 is CAREGDSFNSPLHF. The CDR3 bases are TGTGCTCGAGAGGGGGACAGCTTTAATTCACCCCTCCACTTT.

The CDR3 here is CASSVVSSGGRYNEQFF. CDR3 nucleotide sequence: TGTGCCAGCAGCGTAGTGTCTAGCGGGGGCCGGTACAATGAGCAGTTCTTC. The chain couples TRBV9 to TRBJ2-1; the match to TRBD2 covers 10 bases. This CDR3 has 17 amino acids. V was clipped by 0 bases and J by 4 bases; unmatched bases: 7. Germline assignment: CDR1 SGDLS and CDR2 YYNGEE.

V is TRBV6-2 or TRBV6-3 and J is TRBJ2-7, with D possibly matching TRBD1 (6 bases). V was cut by 2 bases and J by 6 bases, with 8 bases left in between. This CDR3 contains 12 residues. Germline CDR1 reads MNHEY; CDR2 reads SVGEGT. The CDR3 reads CASSYPRGEQYF. The DNA for the CDR3 is TGTGCCAGCAGTTACCCCAGGGGCGAGCAGTACTTC.

This rearrangement joins TRBV11-2 to TRBJ2-3, with TRBD2 identical over 13 bases. The length of the CDR3 is 17 residues. Per germline, CDR1 SGHAT and CDR2 FQNNGV. V was pared by 5 bases and J by 3 bases, with 8 bases of the junction left unmatched. CDR3 sequence: CASSPGLAGLRTDTQYF. CDR3 coding DNA: TGTGCCAGCAGCCCGGGACTAGCGGGATTAAGAACAGATACGCAGTATTTT. Full variable domain (outside the CDR3, taken from reference TRBV11-2 and TRBJ2-3): EAGVAQSPRYKIIEKRQSVAFWCNPISGHATLYWYQQILGQGPKLLIQFQNNGVVDDSQLPKDRFSAERLKGVDSTLKIQPAKLEDSAVYLCASSPGLAGLRTDTQYFGPGTRLTVL.

V gene TRBV18 combines with J gene TRBJ2-3; 8 bases align to TRBD2. CDR1 and CDR2 from the germline V gene are KGHSH and LQKENI. CDR3 length: 14 amino acids. The V gene end was trimmed by 3 bases and the J gene end by 4 bases; junction bases not matched to a gene: 3. DNA for the CDR3: TGTGCCAGCTCACCTCGGGAGGGTGCAGATACGCAGTATTTT. This encodes CASSPREGADTQYF.

V is TRBV13 and J is TRBJ2-1, with TRBD2 identical over 10 bases. Germline assignment: CDR1 PRHDT and CDR2 FYEKMQ (reference sequence). Trimming took 5 bases from V and 7 from J; bases not matched to a gene: 8. This CDR3 contains 15 residues. The CDR3 DNA sequence: TGTGCCAGCAGCCCGAGCGGGGGGGCCCGAAATGAGCAGTTCTTC. Residues: CASSPSGGARNEQFF.

The CDR3 sequence: CASTDRGVSTDTQYF. The CDR3, as DNA: TGTGCCAGTACCGACAGGGGCGTTAGCACAGATACGCAGTATTTT. This chain uses TRBV19 with TRBJ2-3; 8 bases are a match to TRBD1. V lost 7 bases to trimming and J lost 0 bases; unmatched junction nucleotides: 6. The CDR3 is 15 residues long. CDR1 is LNHDA, CDR2 SQIVND, per germline (reference sequence). The full variable domain, in which reference TRBV19 and TRBJ2-3 provide the parts outside the CDR3, is DGGITQSPKYLFRKEGQNVTLSCEQNLNHDAMYWYRQDPGQGLRLIYYSQIVNDFQKGDIAEGYSVSREKKESFPLTVTSAQKNPTAFYLCASTDRGVSTDTQYFGPGTRLTVL.

This clone is a singleton in its sample. The chain combines TRBV5-1 with TRBJ1-4; 7 bases are shared with TRBD1. This CDR3 has 15 residues. Germline CDR1 reads SGHRS; CDR2 reads YFSETQ. The V and J ends lost 4 bases and 8 bases, in that order; junction bases with no gene match: 11. CDR3 in DNA: TGCGCCAGCAGCGTGGACAGGACGATTAGGGAAAAACTGTTTTTT. It is translated as CASSVDRTIREKLFF.

The chain has TRBV27 and TRBJ1-2; 10 nucleotides match TRBD1. There are 17 residues in the CDR3. V lost 2 bases to trimming and J lost 4 bases; unmatched junction nucleotides: 10. CDR1 and CDR2 from the germline V gene are MNHEY and SMNVEV (reference sequence). The CDR3 loop reads CASSLDPGQGNFYGYTF. The DNA of the CDR3 is TGTGCCAGCAGTTTAGATCCGGGACAGGGGAATTTCTATGGCTACACCTTC.

This clone has more than one count but fewer than ten. The chain is built from TRBV5-4 and TRBJ2-7, with 9 positions matching TRBD1. V lost 4 bases and J lost 3; bases outside the gene matches: 11. CDR3 length: 16 amino acids. Germline CDR1 reads SGHNT; CDR2 reads YYREEE (reference sequence). CDR3 region: CASSQGQGQAGYEQYF. The CDR3 DNA is TGTGCCAGCAGCCAAGGACAGGGGCAAGCTGGCTACGAGCAGTACTTC. Based on the CDR3 plus reference TRBV5-4 and TRBJ2-7, the full variable domain is ETGVTQSPTHLIKTRGQQVTLRCSSQSGHNTVSWYQQALGQGPQFIFQYYREEENGRGNFPPRFSGLQFPNYSSELNVNALELDDSALYLCASSQGQGQAGYEQYFGPGTRLTVT.

The chain employs TRBV4-2 and TRBJ2-7; the match to TRBD1 covers 7 bases. V was pared by 0 bases and J by 5 bases, with 13 bases of the junction left unmatched. The CDR3 consists of 17 residues. Per the germline V gene, CDR1 is LGHNA and CDR2 is YNFKEQ. CDR3: CASSQDDRGGEGDEQYF. Written as DNA, the CDR3 is TGTGCCAGCAGCCAAGATGATAGAGGGGGCGAAGGGGACGAGCAGTACTTC.

The chain joins TRBV6-5 to TRBJ1-1, with D perhaps TRBD1 (5 bases). The germline V and J ends were trimmed by 3 bases and 3 bases, with 8 bases remaining between them. There are 13 residues in the CDR3. The V gene's germline CDR1 is MNHEY and CDR2 SVGAGI. The CDR3 nucleotides read TGTGCCAGCAGTTATGCAGGGCACACTGAAGCTTTCTTT. The encoded protein is CASSYAGHTEAFF.

This clone was counted a single time. The chain employs TRBV18 and TRBJ1-2, with D perhaps TRBD1 (5 bases). The CDR3 loop spans 14 amino acids. Trimming left V 0 bases short and J 7 bases short, with 12 bases between. Germline V gives CDR1 KGHSH, CDR2 LQKENI. This CDR3 reads CASSPPGQGVGYTF. In nucleotides, the CDR3 is TGTGCCAGCTCACCACCGGGGCAGGGTGTTGGCTACACCTTC.

The chain uses TRBV5-1 and TRBJ1-6; TRBD1 aligns across 8 bases. The length of the CDR3 is 14 residues. The V segment lost 6 bases and the J segment 5 bases; nucleotides outside the gene matches: 4. The germline CDR1 and CDR2 sequences are SGHRS and YFSETQ. CDR3 coding DNA: TGCGCCAGCAAAAGGACAGGGCATAATTCACCCCTCCACTTT. Translated: CASKRTGHNSPLHF.

The chain combines TRBV10-2 with TRBJ1-3; 10 nucleotides line up with TRBD1. CDR1 and CDR2 (germline): WSHSY, SAAADI. The CDR3 has 17 residues. The V and J ends lost 3 bases and 1 base, in that order; junction bases with no gene match: 6. In DNA, the CDR3 is TGCGCCAGCAGTGATTTAGGGACAGGGGTTTCTGGAAACACCATATATTTT. It is translated as CASSDLGTGVSGNTIYF.

The V and J genes are TRBV6-5 and TRBJ2-2, with TRBD1 as a possible D gene (5 bases). Per germline, CDR1 MNHEY and CDR2 SVGAGI. The CDR3 spans 13 residues. Between the trimmed V and J ends, which lost 7 bases and 6 bases, there was a span of 12 bases. The CDR3 region is CASKLQGSGELFF. CDR3 DNA sequence: TGTGCCAGCAAGCTTCAGGGTTCCGGGGAGCTGTTTTTT.